This TCR beta chain was sequenced during a study of blood T cell repertoires in COVID-19 (dated by TCRdb to the early 2020s). Background for the entire study: The collaborator samples originated in the United States, Italy and Spain and spanned the acute and convalescent phases of COVID-19. The prospective study material was composed of cDNA or gDNA derived from T cells, B-cell-depleted T cells, or PBMCs. The dataset comprised deeply sampled blood TCRbeta repertoires from subjects exposed to, actively infected with, or recovered from COVID-19. A freely available public database, intended as a resource for researchers studying the immune response to SARS-CoV-2, is where the repertoires were released. The samples were drawn from two sources: the first 160 participants of the ongoing ImmuneRACE study, and about 1,300 subjects contributed by 6 global collaborators. Sample metadata almost always included a de-identified subject ID, COVID-19 status, age in years and sex. Where available, HLA class I and class II types were taken from metadata supplied by the sample provider and were not determined by assay-based typing.

One collaborating source in Seattle enrolled patients while the patients were actively infected and followed the patients over time throughout the course of disease. The collaborating institutions used their own protocols to collect whole blood in K2EDTA tubes. For TCRbeta analysis, collaborators shipped samples as frozen whole blood, isolated PBMCs, or DNA extracted from either of those sample types. V lost 1 base and J lost 6 bases; the stretch between them is 13 bases long. The CDR3 starts with the cysteine, ends with the phenylalanine, and has 15 residues. The sequence is cut down to CDR3 DNA, 45 bases in frame from base 1. CDR1 and CDR2, per the germline V gene, are SGHTA and FQGNSA. Worth noting for this clone: The antigen this receptor binds is unknown. Base qualities are not at hand, and no much larger clone is one base apart.

The immunoSEQ Assay, a bias-controlled multiplex PCR, was used to amplify TCRbeta CDR3 regions from genomic DNA. The study's own analysis went as follows. Nucleated cell counts per sample were estimated from amplification of reference gene primers within the assay. To quantify the absolute abundance of each unique TCRbeta CDR3 rearrangement, sequence reads were collapsed and filtered. For each sample, productive Simpson clonality was calculated as the square root of Simpson's diversity index over productive rearrangements. In TCRdb, the immuneACCESS table is reduced to in-frame sequences with V and J assigned. These tables do not hold every clone; where another copy was compared, an unresolved V gene accounts for under half, and the others remain unexplained. V, J and clone size were drawn from that table, and D and trimming were deduced from the DNA. The table for this sample lists about 150,000 clones; under 85% of them were counted only once. The ten largest clones add up to 0.63% of the sample.

The study at large found these results: The quantity of clinical and demographic metadata differed by source and by participant and was supplied without curation.

The TCR originated in a man aged 60-69 years with COVID-19, enrolled during active disease. Sequenced material: peripheral blood. Recombination connected TRBV7-2 to TRBJ1-5, with TRBD1 perhaps the D gene, on 5 matching bases. The DNA sequence reads TGTGCCAGCAGCTTAGTATCAGGGTGGGGTCAGCCCCAGCATTTT. Its protein product is CASSLVSGWGQPQHF.